This is a list of T cell receptor beta chains from one sample in a study of cytomegalovirus exposure and HLA in healthy donors. Assay: immunoSEQ multiplex PCR; the TCRdb copy retains only in-frame clones and omits some. The data contain approximately 81,000 clones, around 85% of them singletons. The sequenced material came from PBMCs. The receptors originated from a woman between 50 and 59 years old in good health and CMV-seronegative. Each CDR3 is given with its conserved first and last residue. Each record gives: clone size, V gene, J gene, D gene, CDR3 DNA, CDR3 protein. A D gene is named only where the DNA matches it firmly. Part of the rows lack a size; the others show once, few, many or a class for expanded clones.

clone size: .
V gene: TRBV19
J gene: TRBJ2-5
D gene: TRBD2
CDR3 DNA: TGTGCCAGTAGTACGGGGACTAGCTCCCTGGGAGAGACCCAGTACTTC
CDR3 protein: CASSTGTSSLGETQYF

clone size: .
V gene: TRBV19
J gene: TRBJ2-7
D gene: TRBD1
CDR3 DNA: TGTGCCAGTGGAGTGCTTGGACAGGGGGCGAGCGAGCAGTACTTC
CDR3 protein: CASGVLGQGASEQYF

clone size: .
V gene: TRBV28
J gene: TRBJ2-2
D gene: .
CDR3 DNA: TGTGCCAGCAGTTTTGGAGGATCCGGGGAGCTGTTTTTT
CDR3 protein: CASSFGGSGELFF

clone size: .
V gene: TRBV5-8
J gene: TRBJ2-5
D gene: TRBD2
CDR3 DNA: TGTGCCAGCACGGCTGGGACTAGCGGTGCGGAGACCCAGTACTTC
CDR3 protein: CASTAGTSGAETQYF

clone size: .
V gene: TRBV27
J gene: TRBJ1-1
D gene: .
CDR3 DNA: TGTGCCAGCATCCCTGACAGAACGAACACTGAAGCTTTCTTT
CDR3 protein: CASIPDRTNTEAFF

clone size: once
V gene: TRBV9
J gene: TRBJ2-3
D gene: TRBD2
CDR3 DNA: TGTGCCAGCAGCCCGGGACTAGCGGGTCCTGTCGCGTATACGCAGTATTTT
CDR3 protein: CASSPGLAGPVAYTQYF

clone size: .
V gene: TRBV7-9
J gene: TRBJ2-4
D gene: .
CDR3 DNA: TGTGCCAGCAGCTTACTCGCGGAAAACATTCAGTACTTC
CDR3 protein: CASSLLAENIQYF

clone size: .
V gene: TRBV2
J gene: TRBJ2-5
D gene: TRBD1
CDR3 DNA: TGTGCCAGCAGTGAAGCGCTTTCAGGGGGCATTAAAGAGACCCAGTACTTC
CDR3 protein: CASSEALSGGIKETQYF

clone size: .
V gene: TRBV29-1
J gene: TRBJ1-2
D gene: TRBD1
CDR3 DNA: TGCAGCGTAGGTGGACAGGGGGCGCTTGGCTACACCTTC
CDR3 protein: CSVGGQGALGYTF

clone size: .
V gene: TRBV2
J gene: TRBJ2-1
D gene: TRBD2
CDR3 DNA: TGTGCCAGCACGGGTGGCGCGGGAGTGAGGTCCTACAATGAGCAGTTCTTC
CDR3 protein: CASTGGAGVRSYNEQFF

clone size: few
V gene: TRBV7-9
J gene: TRBJ2-3
D gene: .
CDR3 DNA: TGTGCCAGCAGCCCCCCTGGTGCGGCTAGCACAGATACGCAGTATTTT
CDR3 protein: CASSPPGAASTDTQYF

clone size: .
V gene: TRBV10-1
J gene: TRBJ2-1
D gene: TRBD2
CDR3 DNA: TGCGCCAGCAGTGTTGCTAGCGGGAGAACGGGATACAATGAGCAGTTCTTC
CDR3 protein: CASSVASGRTGYNEQFF

clone size: .
V gene: TRBV9
J gene: TRBJ1-4
D gene: .
CDR3 DNA: TGTGCCAGCAGCTCCTCTTCCGAAAAACTGTTTTTT
CDR3 protein: CASSSSSEKLFF

clone size: .
V gene: TRBV18
J gene: TRBJ2-7
D gene: .
CDR3 DNA: TGTGCCAGCTCACCACTTGTCCCGGGCGAGCAGTACTTC
CDR3 protein: CASSPLVPGEQYF

clone size: .
V gene: TRBV6-5
J gene: TRBJ2-5
D gene: TRBD1
CDR3 DNA: TGTGCCAGCAGTTGGGGGAAATGGACAGGGTTGAACTTC
CDR3 protein: CASSWGKWTGLNF

clone size: .
V gene: TRBV6-1
J gene: TRBJ2-5
D gene: TRBD1
CDR3 DNA: TGTGCCAGCAGGACAGGGTCCAGCGAAGGAGAGACCCAGTACTTC
CDR3 protein: CASRTGSSEGETQYF

clone size: .
V gene: TRBV7-2
J gene: TRBJ1-5
D gene: .
CDR3 DNA: TGTGCCAGCAGCTTAGTGGCAGGGTGGCAGCCCCAGCATTTT
CDR3 protein: CASSLVAGWQPQHF

clone size: .
V gene: TRBV5-6
J gene: TRBJ2-3
D gene: TRBD2
CDR3 DNA: TGTGCCAGCAGCTTCCTAAAAGGGACTAGCGGCACAGATACGCAGTATTTT
CDR3 protein: CASSFLKGTSGTDTQYF

clone size: .
V gene: TRBV7-9
J gene: TRBJ1-1
D gene: TRBD1
CDR3 DNA: TGTGCCAGCACCCCTTTGGACAGGGCCTGGAACACTGAAGCTTTCTTT
CDR3 protein: CASTPLDRAWNTEAFF

clone size: .
V gene: TRBV4-2
J gene: TRBJ2-1
D gene: .
CDR3 DNA: TGTGCCAGCAGCCAAGTGGACACCGAGCAGTTCTTC
CDR3 protein: CASSQVDTEQFF

clone size: .
V gene: TRBV11-2
J gene: TRBJ1-1
D gene: .
CDR3 DNA: TGTGCCAGCAAGTCATTGGGGGCTGAGAGTGAAGCTTTCTTT
CDR3 protein: CASKSLGAESEAFF

clone size: .
V gene: TRBV15
J gene: TRBJ2-1
D gene: .
CDR3 DNA: TGTGCCACCAGCAGGGATCCAGGGGCTGTGGATGAGCAGTTCTTC
CDR3 protein: CATSRDPGAVDEQFF

clone size: .
V gene: TRBV29-1
J gene: TRBJ1-5
D gene: .
CDR3 DNA: TGCAGCGTTAGCGCTTCCGGTGCCAATAATCAGCCCCAGCATTTT
CDR3 protein: CSVSASGANNQPQHF

clone size: .
V gene: TRBV9
J gene: TRBJ2-3
D gene: .
CDR3 DNA: TGTGCCAGCAGCGTAGGGGCGGGTAGCACAGATACGCAGTATTTT
CDR3 protein: CASSVGAGSTDTQYF

clone size: .
V gene: TRBV20-1
J gene: TRBJ2-3
D gene: .
CDR3 DNA: TGCAGTGCTGGATACGGGGATACGCAGTATTTT
CDR3 protein: CSAGYGDTQYF

clone size: few
V gene: TRBV7-9
J gene: TRBJ2-1
D gene: TRBD2
CDR3 DNA: TGTGCCAGCCTGGGACTAGCGGCCACCCCCCAGTTCTTC
CDR3 protein: CASLGLAATPQFF

clone size: .
V gene: TRBV19
J gene: TRBJ2-5
D gene: TRBD2
CDR3 DNA: TGTGCCAGTAGTTTTTCCGGGGGGGAGGAGACCCAGTACTTC
CDR3 protein: CASSFSGGEETQYF

clone size: .
V gene: TRBV9
J gene: TRBJ2-7
D gene: .
CDR3 DNA: TGTGCCAGCAGCGTAGAGGGCGGGATGGGTTTCGAGCAGTACTTC
CDR3 protein: CASSVEGGMGFEQYF

clone size: .
V gene: TRBV30
J gene: TRBJ1-2
D gene: .
CDR3 DNA: TGTGCCTGGAGTGTAGAGGCTAACTATGGCTACACCTTC
CDR3 protein: CAWSVEANYGYTF